Here is one T cell receptor (beta chain) with its context. Its cognate antigen is unknown. Germline lookup yields CDR1 MDHEN and CDR2 SYDVKM. This CDR3 is 16 amino acids long. J gave up 1 base and V 6 bases, and 8 bases lay outside the gene matches. The sample comes from a study of shared clonotypes between healthy human individuals. Background on the study: The study used three CD4 naive, three CD4 memory, two CD8 naive and one CD8 memory plate per donor.

Notes on the study in general: Some clonotypes were shared by all four sorted-subset donors, while others were not shared. The non-shared ones had lower generation probabilities than the shared ones. Generally, naive subsets (rather than memory subsets) showed larger estimated richness.

Each sorted subset replicate got 200 ng genomic DNA, tens of thousands of genomes. The repertoire was sequenced with immunoSEQ multiplex PCR; TCRdb's copy has only in-frame clones and lacks some. The sample contains some 1,600,000 clones, 95% to 99% of which appear only once. This TCR came from a man aged 25-45 years in good health. The chain carries TRBV28 and TRBJ2-7, with 11 bases fitting TRBD2. The sample was naive CD4+ T cells sorted from blood. Subset of the sample: CD45RA+ positively selected. CDR3 region: CASRPTGTSGSYEQYF. The CDR3 DNA sequence: TGTGCCAGCAGACCAACCGGGACTAGCGGTTCCTACGAGCAGTACTTC. Full variable domain (remainder filled in from reference TRBV28 and TRBJ2-7): DVKVTQSSRYLVKRTGEKVFLECVQDMDHENMFWYRQDPGLGLRLIYFSYDVKMKEKGDIPEGYSVSREKKERFSLILESASTNQTSMYLCASRPTGTSGSYEQYFGPGTRLTVT.